The 5 T cell receptor beta chains in this list originate from one sample, sequenced in a study of blood T cell repertoires in COVID-19. Only in-frame clones appear in the TCRdb table, and some are missing; sequencing was by immunoSEQ multiplex PCR. The repertoire holds about 33,000 clones, with almost 85% as singletons. Sequenced: peripheral blood. Every receptor here comes from a man in his sixties with active COVID-19.

The rearrangement links TRBV6-5 to TRBJ2-7; 10 positions match TRBD2. Germline CDR1 and CDR2: MNHEY and SVGAGI. Trimming removed 0 bases from V and 3 bases from J; junction bases left unmatched: 2. The CDR3 has 15 residues. The CDR3 loop reads CASSYSASGSYEQYV. For the CDR3, the DNA is TGTGCCAGCAGTTACTCGGCTAGCGGGAGCTACGAGCAGTACGTC.

This clone appeared once. J is TRBJ2-7 and V is TRBV28, with 7 bases lining up with TRBD2. The CDR3 covers 15 residues. V lost 3 bases and J lost 3; bases outside the gene matches: 8. CDR1 and CDR2 (germline): MDHEN, SYDVKM. CDR3 loop: CASSFGGGPRYEQYF. The CDR3 DNA follows: TGTGCCAGCAGTTTTGGGGGAGGGCCTCGCTACGAGCAGTACTTC.

This sequence joins TRBV9 and TRBJ2-7, with a tentative D call TRBD1 (5 bases). The CDR3 length is 11 residues. Germline lookup yields CDR1 SGDLS and CDR2 YYNGEE. V lost 7 bases, J lost 4 bases, and 9 bases lay in between. CDR3 bases: TGTGCCAGCGGCCAGGGATACGAGCAGTACTTC. Translated, it gives CASGQGYEQYF.

The chain joins TRBV19 to TRBJ2-2, with 10 positions matching TRBD2. From germline, CDR1 is LNHDA and CDR2 SQIVND (reference sequence). J gave up 2 bases and V 8 bases, and 5 bases lay outside the gene matches. The CDR3 is made up of 15 amino acids. The CDR3 sequence is CASSGLADNTGELFF. DNA for the CDR3: TGTGCCAGTTCCGGACTAGCGGACAACACCGGGGAGCTGTTTTTT.

The chain is built from TRBV9 and TRBJ1-1; D is unresolved. Looked up from germline, CDR1 is SGDLS and CDR2 is YYNGEE. The CDR3 contains 13 residues. V lost 0 bases, J lost 1 base, and 4 bases lay in between. The CDR3 DNA reads as TGTGCCAGCAGCGTAGACAGGAACACTGAAGCTTTCTTT. It is translated as CASSVDRNTEAFF.